Listed below are T cell receptor beta chains from one sample, sequenced in a study of sequential checkpoint blockade in melanoma. The table came from immunoSEQ multiplex PCR; TCRdb's copy has only in-frame clones and leaves some out. The sample includes some 5,100 clones, roughly 75% seen only once; the top ten take around 50%. This sample comprised CD8+ T cells sorted from blood (inferred from file names), obtained from a patient given nivolumab and ipilimumab in sequence. These TCRs come from a human patient with melanoma. Some clones in this sample may be carry-over from other donors' samples. Both conserved end residues are part of each CDR3. A D gene is named only where the DNA matches it firmly. The size of a clone is reported for some rows only, either as once, few or many, or as a class for expanded clones.

v_call	clone_size	d_call	j_call	cdr3_nt	cdr3_aa
TRBV7-9	.	.	TRBJ2-3	TGTGCCAGCAGTCCTAGCGAGTCAGATACGCAGTATTTT	CASSPSESDTQYF
TRBV5-1	.	TRBD1	TRBJ2-7	TGCGCCAGCAGCCTCCGGGACAGCTCCTACGAGCAGTACTTC	CASSLRDSSYEQYF
TRBV15	few	.	TRBJ1-5	TGTGCCACCAGCAGAGAACGGTATAGCAATCAGCCCCAGCATTTT	CATSRERYSNQPQHF
TRBV7-5	.	.	TRBJ1-4	TGTGCCAGAGGAAACATGACAGGGCGGGGTAATGAAAAACTGTTTTTT	CARGNMTGRGNEKLFF
TRBV6-5	.	.	TRBJ2-3	TGTGCCAGCGGATTAGGACAGACCCCTAATACGCAGTATTTT	CASGLGQTPNTQYF
TRBV19	.	TRBD1	TRBJ2-7	TGTGCCAGTAGTACCTTGGGACAGCCCTACTCCTACGAGCAGTACTTC	CASSTLGQPYSYEQYF
TRBV27	.	.	TRBJ2-1	TGTGCCAGCAGTACAGGCCCCCCTTACAATGAGCAGTTCTTC	CASSTGPPYNEQFF
TRBV4-1	.	.	TRBJ2-7	TGCGCCAGCAGCTCGCCAGCCACAGGGCTAGTTTACGAGCAGTACTTC	CASSSPATGLVYEQYF
TRBV7-9	.	.	TRBJ1-2	TGTGCCAGCAGCTTAGGAGGGCAGGCCCTCTATGGCTACACCTTC	CASSLGGQALYGYTF
TRBV9	.	TRBD1	TRBJ1-4	TGTGCCAGCAGCAGGGACAGGAAACTGTTTTTT	CASSRDRKLFF
TRBV27	.	TRBD1	TRBJ1-6	TGTGCCAGCAGTCGGGACAGGGGACCCTATAATTCACCCCTCCACTTT	CASSRDRGPYNSPLHF
TRBV23-1	few	TRBD1	TRBJ2-7	TGCGCCAGCAGTCCCGGACAGGAGAGTACTTTC	CASSPGQESTF
TRBV28	few	.	TRBJ2-2	TGTGCCAGCAGTAACAGCCAGGGTACGGGCGGGGAGCTGTTTTTT	CASSNSQGTGGELFF
TRBV4-1	.	TRBD1	TRBJ1-4	TGCGCCAGCAGCCTAGACAGGGGGCTTGGAGAAAAACTGTTTTTT	CASSLDRGLGEKLFF
TRBV9	.	TRBD1	TRBJ2-1	TGTGCCAGCAGCGGGACAGGCGGGTCCTACAATGAGCAGTTCTTC	CASSGTGGSYNEQFF
TRBV6-4	.	.	TRBJ2-2	TGTGCCAGCAGTCCCGGAGCGGATACCGGGGAGCTGTTTTTT	CASSPGADTGELFF
TRBV7-9	once	.	TRBJ2-3	TGTGCCAGCAGCTCCCAAGATGGGCAGGGAGGAACAGATACGCAGTATTTT	CASSSQDGQGGTDTQYF
TRBV7-2	.	TRBD1	TRBJ2-7	TGTGCCAGCAGCTTAGGAGGACAGGGACTCTACGAGCAGTACTTC	CASSLGGQGLYEQYF
TRBV19	few	TRBD1	TRBJ2-7	TGTGCCAGTAGTCTGACAGGGGCCCCCTACGAGCAGTACTTC	CASSLTGAPYEQYF
TRBV5-1	.	.	TRBJ1-5	TGCGCCAGCAGCTCCAACGGGGAAAGCAATCAGCCCCAGCATTTT	CASSSNGESNQPQHF
TRBV7-6	.	.	TRBJ1-1	TGTGCCAGCAGCTTAGGGACAAGGAACACTGAAGCTTTCTTT	CASSLGTRNTEAFF
TRBV6-5	.	TRBD1	TRBJ1-1	TGTGCCAGCAGTTACACCATTTCCGGGACAGGGGCCAGGGCTTTCTTT	CASSYTISGTGARAFF
TRBV28	few	TRBD2	TRBJ2-7	TGTGCCAGCACCCTCGGGGGGAGCTCCTACGAGCAGTACTTC	CASTLGGSSYEQYF
TRBV6-6	.	TRBD1	TRBJ1-2	TGTGCCAGCACCGGGACAGTCTGGGGCTACACCTTC	CASTGTVWGYTF
TRBV28	.	.	TRBJ1-1	TGTGCCAGCAGTCGCCCTCAGGGGTTCACTGAAGCTTTCTTT	CASSRPQGFTEAFF
TRBV6-5	few	.	TRBJ2-7	TGTGCCAGCAGTTACTCGAGAGAGATCGAGCAGTACTTC	CASSYSREIEQYF
TRBV27	.	.	TRBJ1-1	TGTGCCAGCAGTTTAACAGGGAAGTGGGACACTGAAGCTTTCTTT	CASSLTGKWDTEAFF
TRBV28	few	.	TRBJ1-3	TGTGCCAGCAGCCCACTCGAGGGCTCCTTCTCTGGAAACACCATATATTTT	CASSPLEGSFSGNTIYF
TRBV30	few	.	TRBJ1-3	TGTGCCTGGAGTTACAGGGTTGGAAACACCATATATTTT	CAWSYRVGNTIYF
TRBV7-2	.	TRBD2	TRBJ2-5	TGTGCCAGCAGCGCGACTAGCGGGGGGGTCAGGGAGACCCAGTACTTC	CASSATSGGVRETQYF
TRBV7-8	.	.	TRBJ2-7	TGTGCCAGCAGCTTAGTAGCCACACGGTCCTACGAGCAGTACTTC	CASSLVATRSYEQYF
TRBV9	.	.	TRBJ1-2	TGTGCCAGCAGCGGAGGGGAGGGCTATGGCTACACCTTC	CASSGGEGYGYTF
TRBV29-1	once	.	TRBJ2-7	TGCAGCGTTGTCGGGGGGCCCTTATACGAGCAGTACTTC	CSVVGGPLYEQYF
TRBV9	.	TRBD2	TRBJ2-3	TGTGCCAGCAGCGTAGGGACTAGTTTCTTAGATACGCAGTATTTT	CASSVGTSFLDTQYF
TRBV9	.	TRBD1	TRBJ2-7	TGTGCCAGCAGCGGGGACAGGTCCTACGAGCAGTACTTC	CASSGDRSYEQYF
TRBV4-2	few	.	TRBJ1-5	TGTGCCAGCAGCCAACATAGCAATCAGCCCCAGCATTTT	CASSQHSNQPQHF